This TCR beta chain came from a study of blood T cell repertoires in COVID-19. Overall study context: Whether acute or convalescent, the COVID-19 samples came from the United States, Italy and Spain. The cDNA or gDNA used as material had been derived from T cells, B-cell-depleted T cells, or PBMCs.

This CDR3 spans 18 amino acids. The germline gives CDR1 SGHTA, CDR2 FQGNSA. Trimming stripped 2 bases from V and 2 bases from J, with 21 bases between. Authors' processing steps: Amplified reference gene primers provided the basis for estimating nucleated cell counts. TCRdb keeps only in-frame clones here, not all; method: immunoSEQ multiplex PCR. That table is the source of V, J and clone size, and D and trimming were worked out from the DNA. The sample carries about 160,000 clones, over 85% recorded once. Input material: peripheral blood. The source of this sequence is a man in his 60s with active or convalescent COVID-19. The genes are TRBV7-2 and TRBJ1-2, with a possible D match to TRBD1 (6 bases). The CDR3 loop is CASSLYRNPGQPNYGYTF. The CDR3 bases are TGTGCCAGCAGCTTATACAGAAATCCGGGACAACCAAACTATGGCTACACCTTC.